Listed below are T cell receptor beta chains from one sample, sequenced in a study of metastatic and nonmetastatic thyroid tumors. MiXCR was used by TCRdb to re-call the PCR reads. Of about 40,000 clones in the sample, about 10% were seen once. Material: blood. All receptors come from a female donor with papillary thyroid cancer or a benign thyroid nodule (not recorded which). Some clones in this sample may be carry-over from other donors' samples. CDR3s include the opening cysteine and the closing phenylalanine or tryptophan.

CDR3aa: CASSHSTGTLLISSYNEQFF
v_gene: TRBV4-1
j_gene: TRBJ2-1

CDR3aa: CASSQLQATNYERYF
v_gene: TRBV4-1
j_gene: TRBJ2-7

CDR3aa: CASSLGQVYLNEQFF
v_gene: TRBV27
j_gene: TRBJ2-1

CDR3aa: CASSVKWGAETQYF
v_gene: TRBV9
j_gene: TRBJ2-5

CDR3aa: CSVVGLAGVTSYNEQFF
v_gene: TRBV29-1
j_gene: TRBJ2-1

CDR3aa: CASSQVGQRNQPQHF
v_gene: TRBV4-1
j_gene: TRBJ1-5

CDR3aa: CATSRRGSGGSSYEQYF
v_gene: TRBV15
j_gene: TRBJ2-7

CDR3aa: CASSPPGLAGPYNEQFF
v_gene: TRBV18
j_gene: TRBJ2-1

CDR3aa: CASSTGLPVNEQFF
v_gene: TRBV19
j_gene: TRBJ2-1

CDR3aa: CASSLGGPYNEQFF
v_gene: TRBV5-1
j_gene: TRBJ2-1

CDR3aa: CASISQQCAEQYF
v_gene: TRBV12-3/TRBV12-4
j_gene: TRBJ2-7

CDR3aa: CSASSSGGTAYEQYF
v_gene: TRBV20-1
j_gene: TRBJ2-7

CDR3aa: CSAWTVDTEAFF
v_gene: TRBV20-1
j_gene: TRBJ1-1

CDR3aa: CASSERQYEQYF
v_gene: TRBV2
j_gene: TRBJ2-7

CDR3aa: CASSSRSPAGGLYEQYF
v_gene: TRBV12-3/TRBV12-4
j_gene: TRBJ2-7

CDR3aa: CASNPNPPGETQYF
v_gene: TRBV5-1
j_gene: TRBJ2-5

CDR3aa: CASTTTGGVDTQYF
v_gene: TRBV28
j_gene: TRBJ2-3

CDR3aa: CSSSSRTWDNEQFF
v_gene: TRBV7-8
j_gene: TRBJ2-1

CDR3aa: CASARGNTEAFF
v_gene: TRBV9
j_gene: TRBJ1-1

CDR3aa: CATRDVPGQGSSGNTIYF
v_gene: TRBV24-1
j_gene: TRBJ1-3

CDR3aa: CASTGGPDTQYF
v_gene: TRBV6-1
j_gene: TRBJ2-3

CDR3aa: CASSTETGLGYTF
v_gene: TRBV19
j_gene: TRBJ1-2

CDR3aa: CATSDTRKSYEQYF
v_gene: TRBV24-1
j_gene: TRBJ2-7

CDR3aa: CAWNADRNNSPLHF
v_gene: TRBV30
j_gene: TRBJ1-6

CDR3aa: CSAREGAIWGRGEQYF
v_gene: TRBV20-1
j_gene: TRBJ2-7

CDR3aa: CATCGTPNGDTQYF
v_gene: TRBV19
j_gene: TRBJ2-3

CDR3aa: CASSTGQLDSPLHF
v_gene: TRBV5-5
j_gene: TRBJ1-6

CDR3aa: CSAAPLAGVVNEQFF
v_gene: TRBV20-1
j_gene: TRBJ2-1

CDR3aa: CASSQRDRLPNYGYTF
v_gene: TRBV4-1
j_gene: TRBJ1-2

CDR3aa: CASSPGTAISTDTQYF
v_gene: TRBV7-2
j_gene: TRBJ2-3

CDR3aa: CASSRAGASEKLFF
v_gene: TRBV6-1
j_gene: TRBJ1-4

CDR3aa: CASSAPTTANSGNTIYF
v_gene: TRBV2
j_gene: TRBJ1-3